Listed below are T cell receptor beta chains from one sample, sequenced in a study of PD-1 blockade in classical Hodgkin lymphoma. Clones were sequenced by immunoSEQ multiplex PCR, and TCRdb holds only the in-frame ones, with some missing. This table holds 40,000 to 45,000 clones, 76% found once. This specimen consisted of peripheral blood mononuclear cells (PBMCs), obtained at baseline. All receptors come from a human donor with classical Hodgkin lymphoma. CDR3s leave out the opening cysteine and the closing phenylalanine or tryptophan. Expanded clones get a size class; other rows say once, few or many, or leave the size out.

clone size,J gene,V gene,CDR3 protein
-,TRBJ1-1,TRBV10-1,ASSTAMNTEAF
-,TRBJ1-2,TRBV5-5,ASSLVAETNYGYT
-,TRBJ2-1,TRBV18,ASATGTVNEQF
once,TRBJ1-2,TRBV6-6,ASSSGSDGYT
-,TRBJ2-6,TRBV6-5,ASSVGQSGANVLT
-,TRBJ2-3,TRBV7-2,ASNKGGPSDTQY
-,TRBJ2-1,TRBV9,ASSVRVFGVGEQF
-,TRBJ2-5,TRBV6-1,ASSRQDGWETQY
few,TRBJ2-1,TRBV7-3,ASSVKPGQGFEQF
-,TRBJ1-1,TRBV5-1,ASSLISNLNTEAF
-,TRBJ2-3,TRBV28,ASSATGTGAVTDTQY
many,TRBJ1-3,TRBV7-9,ASSFAISGNTIY
-,TRBJ1-1,TRBV15,ATSRIGGNTEAF
once,TRBJ2-2,TRBV6-6,ASSYGRGVGTGELF
few,TRBJ2-1,TRBV2,ASRRLRDEQF
-,TRBJ2-1,TRBV7-2,ASSSLVAATRYEQF